The clone carrying this TCR beta chain was seen a few times. Its antigen is currently unknown. This specimen comes from a study of T cells after yellow fever vaccination. Findings and caveats of the study: Some clonotypes were seen in both the CD4 and the CD8 compartments. These made up a small share and likely arose from convergent recombination. High-abundance clonotypes from the bulk population could contaminate FACS-sorted repertoires. Booster samples showed a return of most primary-vaccination clones (approximately 96% CD4, about 87% CD8).

UMIs were added to TCR cDNA along with a universal primer site when it was made by 5'RACE template switching. A single record per CDR3 protein comes from TCRdb applying MiXCR to the 5' RACE reads. The data show some 420,000 distinct CDR3 sequences, 18% seen once. Sample: PBMCs, taken before the yellow fever booster vaccination. This receptor was obtained from a man aged 18 to 29 who received the YFV17D yellow fever vaccine.

CDR3 loop: CASSTGTPDGNEQFF. CDR3 nucleotide sequence: TGCGCCAGCAGCACCGGGACTCCGGATGGCAATGAGCAGTTCTTC. The rearrangement joins TRBV5-1 to TRBJ2-1; possibly TRBD2 for D (6 bases). The ends were cut back, 4 bases at V and 6 bases at J, with 17 bases in the middle. Germline CDR1 is SGHRS and CDR2 is YFSETQ. The CDR3 contains 15 residues.